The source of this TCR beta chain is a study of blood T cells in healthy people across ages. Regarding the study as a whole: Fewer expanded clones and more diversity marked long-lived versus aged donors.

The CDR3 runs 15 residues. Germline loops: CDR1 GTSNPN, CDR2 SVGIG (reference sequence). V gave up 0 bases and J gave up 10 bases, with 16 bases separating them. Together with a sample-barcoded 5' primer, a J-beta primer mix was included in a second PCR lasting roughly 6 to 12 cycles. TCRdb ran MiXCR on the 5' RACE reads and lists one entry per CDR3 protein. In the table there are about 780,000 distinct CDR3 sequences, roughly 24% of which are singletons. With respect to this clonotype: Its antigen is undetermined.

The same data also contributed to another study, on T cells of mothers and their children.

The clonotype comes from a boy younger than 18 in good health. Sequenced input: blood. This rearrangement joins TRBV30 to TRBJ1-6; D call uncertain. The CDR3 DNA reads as TGTGCCTGGAGTGTGGAGGGAAGATTTGGGTCACCCCTCCACTTT. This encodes CAWSVEGRFGSPLHF.